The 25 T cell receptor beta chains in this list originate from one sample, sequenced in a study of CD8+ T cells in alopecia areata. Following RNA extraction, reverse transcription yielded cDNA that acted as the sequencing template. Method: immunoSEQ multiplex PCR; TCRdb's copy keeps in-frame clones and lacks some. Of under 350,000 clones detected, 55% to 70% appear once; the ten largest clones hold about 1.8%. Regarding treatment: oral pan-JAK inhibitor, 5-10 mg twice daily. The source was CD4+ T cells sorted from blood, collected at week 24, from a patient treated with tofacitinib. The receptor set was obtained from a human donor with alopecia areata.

CDR3: CARVPAYTQYF. CDR3 sequence (DNA): TGCGCCAGGGTTCCGGCGTATACGCAGTATTTT. This chain joins TRBV23-1 and TRBJ2-3; no definite D call. TRBV23-1 is annotated as an ORF whose role is uncertain. The V end was cut by 9 bases, the J end by 7 bases, with 11 bases between. This CDR3 comprises 11 residues.

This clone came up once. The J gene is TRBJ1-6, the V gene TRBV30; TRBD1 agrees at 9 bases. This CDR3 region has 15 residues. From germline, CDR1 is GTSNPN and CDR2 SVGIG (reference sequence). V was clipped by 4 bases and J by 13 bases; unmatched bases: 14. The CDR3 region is CAWTHRGRVPTPLHF. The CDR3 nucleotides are TGTGCCTGGACCCACAGGGGGCGAGTTCCGACGCCCCTCCACTTT.

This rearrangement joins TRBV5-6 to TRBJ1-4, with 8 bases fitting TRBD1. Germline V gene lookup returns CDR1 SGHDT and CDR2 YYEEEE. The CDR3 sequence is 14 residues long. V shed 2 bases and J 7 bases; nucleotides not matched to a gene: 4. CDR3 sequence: CASSFQGASEKLFF. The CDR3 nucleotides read TGTGCCAGCAGCTTCCAGGGGGCGAGTGAAAAACTGTTTTTT.

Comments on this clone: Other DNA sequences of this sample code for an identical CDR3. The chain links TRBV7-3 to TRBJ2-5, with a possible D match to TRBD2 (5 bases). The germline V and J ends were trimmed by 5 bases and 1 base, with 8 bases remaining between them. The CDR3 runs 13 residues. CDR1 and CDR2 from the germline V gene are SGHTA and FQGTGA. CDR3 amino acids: CASSRDSQETQYF. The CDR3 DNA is TGTGCCAGCAGCCGGGATTCCCAAGAGACCCAGTACTTC.

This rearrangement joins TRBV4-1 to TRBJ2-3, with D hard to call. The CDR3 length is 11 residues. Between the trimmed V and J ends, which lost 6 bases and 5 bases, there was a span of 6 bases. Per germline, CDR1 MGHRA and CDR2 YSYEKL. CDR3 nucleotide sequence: TGCGCCAGCAGAAGTCAAGATACGCAGTATTTT. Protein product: CASRSQDTQYF.

The CDR3 DNA reads TGTGCCTGGAGGGTCCCCCGGTCTAGCGGGGGGGCATTCCACAATGAGCAGTTCTTC. The encoded protein is CAWRVPRSSGGAFHNEQFF. The V and J genes are TRBV30 and TRBJ2-1; 12 nucleotides agree with TRBD2. J was trimmed by 5 bases and V by 3 bases; bases with no gene match: 17. CDR3 length: 19 residues. The germline V gene encodes CDR1 GTSNPN and CDR2 SVGIG (reference sequence).

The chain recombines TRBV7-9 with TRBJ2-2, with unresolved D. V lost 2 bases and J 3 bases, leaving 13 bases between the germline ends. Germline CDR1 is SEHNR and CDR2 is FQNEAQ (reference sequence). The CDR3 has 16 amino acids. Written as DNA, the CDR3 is TGTGCCAGCAGCTTAATCGGTCTGGTCTACACCGGGGAGCTGTTTTTT. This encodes CASSLIGLVYTGELFF.

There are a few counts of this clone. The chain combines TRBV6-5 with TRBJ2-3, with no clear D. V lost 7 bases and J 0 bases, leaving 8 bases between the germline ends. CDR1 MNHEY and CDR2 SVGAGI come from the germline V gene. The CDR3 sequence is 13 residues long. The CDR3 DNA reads TGTGCCAGCATCGATAGTAGCACAGATACGCAGTATTTT. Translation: CASIDSSTDTQYF.

The CDR3 sequence is CASRTDRGYNSPLHF. DNA for the CDR3: TGTGCCAGCAGGACGGACAGGGGCTATAATTCACCCCTCCACTTT. The chain combines TRBV28 with TRBJ1-6; 9 bases match TRBD1. This CDR3 is 15 amino acids long. Losses at the gene ends were 6 bases for V and 3 bases for J; bases not matched to a gene: 3. Germline lookup yields CDR1 MDHEN and CDR2 SYDVKM.

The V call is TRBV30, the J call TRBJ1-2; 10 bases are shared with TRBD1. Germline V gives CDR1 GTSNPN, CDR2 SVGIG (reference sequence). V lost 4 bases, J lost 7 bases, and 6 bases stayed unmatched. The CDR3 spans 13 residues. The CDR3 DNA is TGTGCCTGGAATGACAGGGGGCTAGGTGGCTACACCTTC. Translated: CAWNDRGLGGYTF.

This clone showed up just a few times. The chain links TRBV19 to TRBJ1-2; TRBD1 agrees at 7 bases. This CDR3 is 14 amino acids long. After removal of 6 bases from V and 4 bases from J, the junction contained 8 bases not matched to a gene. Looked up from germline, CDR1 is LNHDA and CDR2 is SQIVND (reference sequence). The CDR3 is CASRDSTGTYGYTF. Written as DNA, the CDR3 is TGTGCCAGTAGGGATTCGACAGGGACCTATGGCTACACCTTC.

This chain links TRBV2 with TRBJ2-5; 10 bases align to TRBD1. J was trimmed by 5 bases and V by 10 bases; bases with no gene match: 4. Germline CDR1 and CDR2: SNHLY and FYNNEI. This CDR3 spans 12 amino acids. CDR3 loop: CATRDRGETQYF. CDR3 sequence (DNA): TGTGCCACCCGGGACAGGGGCGAGACCCAGTACTTC.

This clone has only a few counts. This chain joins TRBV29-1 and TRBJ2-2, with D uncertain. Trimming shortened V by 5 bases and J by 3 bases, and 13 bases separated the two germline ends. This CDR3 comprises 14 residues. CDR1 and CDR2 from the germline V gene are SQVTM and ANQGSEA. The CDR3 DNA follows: TGCAGCGTTCGACTTCCGGCCGACACCGGGGAGCTGTTTTTT. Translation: CSVRLPADTGELFF.

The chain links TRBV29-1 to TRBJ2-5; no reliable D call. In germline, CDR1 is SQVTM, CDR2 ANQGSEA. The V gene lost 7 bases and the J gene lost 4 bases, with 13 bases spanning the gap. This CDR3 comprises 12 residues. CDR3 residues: CSAGPGVETQYF. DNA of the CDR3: TGCAGCGCTGGGCCTGGGGTAGAGACCCAGTACTTC.

CDR3 protein: CASSVGTGDYEQYF. The CDR3 DNA is TGCGCCAGCAGCGTCGGGACAGGAGACTACGAGCAGTACTTC. The rearrangement links TRBV5-1 to TRBJ2-7, with 8 bases matching TRBD1. The CDR3 has 14 residues. Germline lookup yields CDR1 SGHRS and CDR2 YFSETQ. V trimming: 4 bases; J trimming: 3 bases; junction bases outside the gene matches: 6.

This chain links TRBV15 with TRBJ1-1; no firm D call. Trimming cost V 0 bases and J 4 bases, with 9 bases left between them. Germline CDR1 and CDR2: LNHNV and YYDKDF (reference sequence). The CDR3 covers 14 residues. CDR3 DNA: TGTGCCACCAGCAGAGAATCGGTCCTCACTGAAGCTTTCTTT. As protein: CATSRESVLTEAFF. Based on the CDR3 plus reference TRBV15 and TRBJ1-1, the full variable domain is DAMVIQNPRYQVTQFGKPVTLSCSQTLNHNVMYWYQQKSSQAPKLLFHYYDKDFNNEADTPDNFQSRRPNTSFCFLDIRSPGLGDTAMYLCATSRESVLTEAFFGQGTRLTVV.

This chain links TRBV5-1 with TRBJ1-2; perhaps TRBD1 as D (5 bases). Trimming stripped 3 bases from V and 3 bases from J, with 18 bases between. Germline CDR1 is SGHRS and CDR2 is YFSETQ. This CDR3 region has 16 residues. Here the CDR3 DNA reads TGCGCCAGCAGCTCCCAGCCTCCCAGGGCGGACTATGGCTACACCTTC. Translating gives CASSSQPPRADYGYTF. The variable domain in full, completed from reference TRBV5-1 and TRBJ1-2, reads KAGVTQTPRYLIKTRGQQVTLSCSPISGHRSVSWYQQTPGQGLQFLFEYFSETQRNKGNFPGRFSGRQFSNSRSEMNVSTLELGDSALYLCASSSQPPRADYGYTFGSGTRLTVV.

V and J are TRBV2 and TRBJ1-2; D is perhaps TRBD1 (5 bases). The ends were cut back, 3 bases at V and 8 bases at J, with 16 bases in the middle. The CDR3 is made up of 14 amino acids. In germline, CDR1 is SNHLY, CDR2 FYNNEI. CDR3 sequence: CASSDRVGAGGYTF. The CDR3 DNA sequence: TGTGCCAGCAGTGATAGAGTCGGGGCAGGCGGCTACACCTTC.

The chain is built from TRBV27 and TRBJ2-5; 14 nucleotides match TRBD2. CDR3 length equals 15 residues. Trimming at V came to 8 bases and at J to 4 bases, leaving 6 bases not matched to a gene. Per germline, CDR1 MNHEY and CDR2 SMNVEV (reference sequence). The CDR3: CASGPTSGGAETQYF. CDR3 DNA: TGTGCCAGCGGCCCGACTAGCGGGGGGGCAGAGACCCAGTACTTC.

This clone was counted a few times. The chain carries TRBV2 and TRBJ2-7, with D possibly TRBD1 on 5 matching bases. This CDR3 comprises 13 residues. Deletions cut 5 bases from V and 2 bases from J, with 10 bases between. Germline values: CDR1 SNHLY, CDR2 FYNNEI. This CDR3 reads CASSSQGPYEQYF. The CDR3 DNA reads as TGTGCCAGCAGTAGCCAGGGCCCCTACGAGCAGTACTTC.

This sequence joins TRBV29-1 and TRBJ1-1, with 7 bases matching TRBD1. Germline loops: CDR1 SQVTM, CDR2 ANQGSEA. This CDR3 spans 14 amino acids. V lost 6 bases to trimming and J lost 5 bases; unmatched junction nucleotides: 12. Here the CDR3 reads CSVRQGPPWTEAFF. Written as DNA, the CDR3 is TGCAGCGTCAGACAGGGCCCACCTTGGACTGAAGCTTTCTTT.

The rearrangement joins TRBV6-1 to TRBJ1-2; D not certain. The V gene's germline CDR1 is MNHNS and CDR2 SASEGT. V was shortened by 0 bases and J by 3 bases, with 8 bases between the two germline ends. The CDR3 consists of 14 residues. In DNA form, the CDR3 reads TGTGCCAGCAGTGAAGCGAGCTTACACTATGGCTACACCTTC. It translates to CASSEASLHYGYTF.

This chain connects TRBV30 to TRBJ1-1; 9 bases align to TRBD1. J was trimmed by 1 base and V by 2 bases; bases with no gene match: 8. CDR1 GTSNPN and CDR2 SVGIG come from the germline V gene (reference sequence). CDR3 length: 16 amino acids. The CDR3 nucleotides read TGTGCCTGGAGTCCGCGCATGACAGGGGGGAACACTGAAGCTTTCTTT. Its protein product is CAWSPRMTGGNTEAFF.

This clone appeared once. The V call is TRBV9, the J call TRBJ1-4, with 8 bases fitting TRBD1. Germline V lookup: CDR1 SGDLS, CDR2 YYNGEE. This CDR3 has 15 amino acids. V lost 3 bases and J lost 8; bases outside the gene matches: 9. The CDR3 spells CASSGSGTGGEKLFF. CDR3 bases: TGTGCCAGCAGCGGATCCGGGACAGGTGGCGAAAAACTGTTTTTT.

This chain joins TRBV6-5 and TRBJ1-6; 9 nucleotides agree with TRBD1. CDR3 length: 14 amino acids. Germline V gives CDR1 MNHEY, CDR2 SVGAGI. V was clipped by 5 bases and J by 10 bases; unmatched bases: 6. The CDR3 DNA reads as TGTGCCAGCAGTGGACAGGGGCCCCCCTCACCCCTCCACTTT. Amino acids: CASSGQGPPSPLHF.